Here is one TCR beta chain with its context. Germline trimming cut 2 bases from V and 7 bases from J; bases unmatched to any gene: 4. Per the germline V gene, CDR1 is LNHNV and CDR2 is YYDKDF (reference sequence). The CDR3 sequence is 16 residues long. The record originates from a study of T cell responses to AZD1222 COVID-19 vaccine. The assay was immunoSEQ multiplex PCR, and TCRdb's table has in-frame clones only and misses some. The sample consists of about 270,000 clones, approximately 94% of them appearing once. The rearrangement uses TRBV15 and TRBJ2-1; TRBD2 aligns across 14 bases. The clonotype comes from an adult who received the AZD1222 COVID-19 vaccine. Here the sequenced sample was peripheral blood, taken 28 days after the second AZD1222 dose. The CDR3 coding sequence is TGTGCCACCAGCAGAAGGACTAGCGGGAGGATAAATGAGCAGTTCTTC. Translated: CATSRRTSGRINEQFF.